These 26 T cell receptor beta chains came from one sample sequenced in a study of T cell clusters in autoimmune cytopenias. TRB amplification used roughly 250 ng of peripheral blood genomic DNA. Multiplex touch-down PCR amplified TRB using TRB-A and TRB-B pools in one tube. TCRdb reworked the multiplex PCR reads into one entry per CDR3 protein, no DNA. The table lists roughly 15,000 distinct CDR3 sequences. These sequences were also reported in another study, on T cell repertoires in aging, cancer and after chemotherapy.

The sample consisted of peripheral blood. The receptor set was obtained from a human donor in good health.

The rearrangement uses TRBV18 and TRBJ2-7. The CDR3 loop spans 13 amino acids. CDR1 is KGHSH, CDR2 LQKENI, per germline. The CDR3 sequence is CASSPGIDYEQYF.

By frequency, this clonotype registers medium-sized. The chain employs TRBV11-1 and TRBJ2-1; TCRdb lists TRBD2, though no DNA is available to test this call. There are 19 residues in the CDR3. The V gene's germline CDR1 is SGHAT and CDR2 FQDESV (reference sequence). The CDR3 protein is CASSRPTSGRHDSYNEQFF.

This chain's CDR3 is CASSPPSPGNTIYF. This chain connects TRBV18 to TRBJ1-3. CDR1 KGHSH and CDR2 LQKENI come from the germline V gene. The CDR3 contains 14 residues.

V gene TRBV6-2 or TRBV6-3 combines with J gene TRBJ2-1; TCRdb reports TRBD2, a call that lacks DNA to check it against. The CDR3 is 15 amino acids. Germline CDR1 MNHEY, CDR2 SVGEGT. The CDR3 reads CASSYPGLAGVEQFF.

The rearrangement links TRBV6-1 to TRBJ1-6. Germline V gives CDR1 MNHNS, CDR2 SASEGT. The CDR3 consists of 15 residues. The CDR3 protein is CASSEEGGLNSPLHF.

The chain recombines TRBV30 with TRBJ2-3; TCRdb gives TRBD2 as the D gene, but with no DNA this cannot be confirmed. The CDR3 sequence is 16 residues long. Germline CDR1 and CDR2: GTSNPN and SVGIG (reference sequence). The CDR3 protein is CAWSTLAGGMTDTQYF.

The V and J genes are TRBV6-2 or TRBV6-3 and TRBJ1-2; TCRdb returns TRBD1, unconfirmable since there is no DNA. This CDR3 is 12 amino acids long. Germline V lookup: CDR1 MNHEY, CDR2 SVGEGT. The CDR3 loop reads CASSYPLAGYTF.

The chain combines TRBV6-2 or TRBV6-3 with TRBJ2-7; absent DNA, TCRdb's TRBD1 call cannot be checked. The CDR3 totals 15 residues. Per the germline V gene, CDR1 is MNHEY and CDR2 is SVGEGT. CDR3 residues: CASSGRDSTLYEQYF.

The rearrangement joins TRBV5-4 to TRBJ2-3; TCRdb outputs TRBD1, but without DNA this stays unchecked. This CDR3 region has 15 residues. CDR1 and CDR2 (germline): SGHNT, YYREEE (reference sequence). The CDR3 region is CASSIQPPYTDTQYF.

CDR3 region: CASSFSSGRAYTGELFF. The chain employs TRBV13 and TRBJ2-2; TCRdb's D call, TRBD2, is unchecked because there is no DNA. The CDR3 consists of 17 residues. Per the germline V gene, CDR1 is PRHDT and CDR2 is FYEKMQ (reference sequence). Complete variable domain (other parts from reference TRBV13 and TRBJ2-2): AAGVIQSPRHLIKEKRETATLKCYPIPRHDTVYWYQQGPGQDPQFLISFYEKMQSDKGSIPDRFSAQQFSDYHSELNMSSLELGDSALYFCASSFSSGRAYTGELFFGEGSRLTVL.

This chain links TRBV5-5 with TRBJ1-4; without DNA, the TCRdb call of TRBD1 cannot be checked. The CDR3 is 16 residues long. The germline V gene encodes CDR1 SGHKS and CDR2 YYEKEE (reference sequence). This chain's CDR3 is CASSFTGTGGREKLFF.

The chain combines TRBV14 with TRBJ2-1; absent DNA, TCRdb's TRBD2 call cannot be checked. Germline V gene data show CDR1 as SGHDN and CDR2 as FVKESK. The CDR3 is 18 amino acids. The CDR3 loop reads CASSQEVLAGGGDNEQFF.

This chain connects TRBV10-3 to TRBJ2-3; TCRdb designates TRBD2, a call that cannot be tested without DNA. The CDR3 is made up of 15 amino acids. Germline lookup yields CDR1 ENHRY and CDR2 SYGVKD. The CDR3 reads CAISDQERFTDTQYF.

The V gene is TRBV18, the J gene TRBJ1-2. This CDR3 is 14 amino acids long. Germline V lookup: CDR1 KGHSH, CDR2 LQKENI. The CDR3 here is CASSPADVYYGYTF.

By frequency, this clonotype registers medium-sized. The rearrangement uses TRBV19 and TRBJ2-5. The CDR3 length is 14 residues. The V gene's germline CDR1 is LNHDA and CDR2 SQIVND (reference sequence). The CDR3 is CASRDRGNQETQYF. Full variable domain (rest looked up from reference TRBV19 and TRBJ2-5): DGGITQSPKYLFRKEGQNVTLSCEQNLNHDAMYWYRQDPGQGLRLIYYSQIVNDFQKGDIAEGYSVSREKKESFPLTVTSAQKNPTAFYLCASRDRGNQETQYFGPGTRLLVL.

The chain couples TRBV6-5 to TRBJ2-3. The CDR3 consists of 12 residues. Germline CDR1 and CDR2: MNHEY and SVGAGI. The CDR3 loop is CASSLGQGAQYF.

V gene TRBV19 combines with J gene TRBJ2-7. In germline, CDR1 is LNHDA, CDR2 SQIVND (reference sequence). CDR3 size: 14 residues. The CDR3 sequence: CAILLNHPFYEQYF.

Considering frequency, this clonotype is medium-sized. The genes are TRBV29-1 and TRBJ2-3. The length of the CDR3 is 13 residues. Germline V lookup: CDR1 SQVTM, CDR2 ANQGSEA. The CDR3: CSSVQPSTDTQYF.

CDR3: CAWSGQTNEKLFF. This rearrangement joins TRBV30 to TRBJ1-4. CDR1 is GTSNPN and CDR2 is SVGIG in the germline V gene (reference sequence). The CDR3 totals 13 residues.

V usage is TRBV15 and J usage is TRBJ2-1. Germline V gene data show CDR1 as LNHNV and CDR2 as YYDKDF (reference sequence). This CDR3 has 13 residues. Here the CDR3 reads CATGLDLHNEQFF.

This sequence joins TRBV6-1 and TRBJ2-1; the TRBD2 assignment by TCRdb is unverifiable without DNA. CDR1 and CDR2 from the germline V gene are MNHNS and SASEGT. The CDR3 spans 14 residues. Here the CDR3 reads CASSMTSGGNEQFF.

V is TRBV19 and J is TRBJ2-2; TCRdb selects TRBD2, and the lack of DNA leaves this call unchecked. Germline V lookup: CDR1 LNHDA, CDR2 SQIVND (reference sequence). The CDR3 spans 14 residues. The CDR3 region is CASSVAGGPGELFF. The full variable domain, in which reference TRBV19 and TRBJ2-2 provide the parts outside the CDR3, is DGGITQSPKYLFRKEGQNVTLSCEQNLNHDAMYWYRQDPGQGLRLIYYSQIVNDFQKGDIAEGYSVSREKKESFPLTVTSAQKNPTAFYLCASSVAGGPGELFFGEGSRLTVL.

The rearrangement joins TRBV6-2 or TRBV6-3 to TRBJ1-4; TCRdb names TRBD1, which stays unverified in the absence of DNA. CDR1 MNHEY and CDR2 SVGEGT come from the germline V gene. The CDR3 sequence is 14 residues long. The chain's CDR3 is CASSPGQRNEKLFF.

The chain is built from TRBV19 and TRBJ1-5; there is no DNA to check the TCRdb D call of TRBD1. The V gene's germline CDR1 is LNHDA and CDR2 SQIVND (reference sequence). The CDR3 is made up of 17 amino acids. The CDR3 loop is CASSIGSPRGSNQPQHF. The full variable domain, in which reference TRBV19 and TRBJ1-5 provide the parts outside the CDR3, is DGGITQSPKYLFRKEGQNVTLSCEQNLNHDAMYWYRQDPGQGLRLIYYSQIVNDFQKGDIAEGYSVSREKKESFPLTVTSAQKNPTAFYLCASSIGSPRGSNQPQHFGDGTRLSIL.

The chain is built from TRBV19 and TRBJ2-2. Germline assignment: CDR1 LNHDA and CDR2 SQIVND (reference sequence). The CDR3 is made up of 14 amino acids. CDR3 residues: CASRHSSNTGELFF.

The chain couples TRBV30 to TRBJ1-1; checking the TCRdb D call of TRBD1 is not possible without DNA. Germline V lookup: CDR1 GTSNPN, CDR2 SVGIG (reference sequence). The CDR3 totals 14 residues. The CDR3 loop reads CAWSILGGNTEAFF.